This T cell receptor (beta chain) emerged from a study of read filtering for tumor transcriptome and immune sequencing. Whole-study context: Whole-transcriptome libraries were prepared after DNase treatment. Per sample, TCR-region reads ranged about 3.5 to 11 million by IR-seq, about 75 to 1,300 by RNA-seq.

Molecular barcoded adaptors covering alpha/delta and beta/gamma chains were used on 400 to 450 ng RNA. TCRdb used MiXCR to reprocess the reads, holding one entry per CDR3 protein. The sample has 20,000 to 25,000 distinct CDR3 sequences, roughly an eighth seen once. This clonotype has a count of ten or more. The CDR3 covers 15 residues. Per the germline V gene, CDR1 is SEHNR and CDR2 is FQNEAQ (reference sequence). The junction had 11 bases not matched to a gene; V was cut back by 8 bases and J by 6 bases. Every patient had bone marrow sampled while the disease was active. This chain links TRBV7-9 with TRBJ2-1, with 9 bases identical to TRBD1. This TCR came from a donor at least 40 years old with multiple myeloma. The sample was a population of CD138-negative cells sorted from bone marrow. This chain's CDR3 is CASGPRDRVSNEQFF. DNA for the CDR3: TGTGCCAGCGGGCCCCGGGACAGGGTCAGCAATGAGCAGTTCTTC.